This T cell receptor beta chain was captured by sequencing in a study of lymphopenia after photon versus proton radiotherapy. Findings and caveats of the study: Oligoclonal CD8+ Temra expansion after nadir drove photon patients' diversity drop.

The table came from immunoSEQ multiplex PCR; TCRdb's copy has only in-frame clones and leaves some out. This sample has tens of thousands of clones, with about 86% found just once. A note on this clone: Its antigen is currently unknown. The junction departs from the called germline gene at one end, perhaps through a read error.

From germline, CDR1 is SGHTS and CDR2 YDEGEE. CDR3 length equals 13 residues. The source is a man in his fifties with gastric cancer. The V call is TRBV5-8, the J call TRBJ2-7, with D perhaps TRBD1 or TRBD2 (5 bases each). The source material was peripheral blood, sampled from a patient treated with photon-based radiotherapy. The CDR3 spells CASLGLGTAFKDF. The CDR3 coding sequence is TGTGCCAGCCTCGGTCTTGGGACGGCCTTTAAGGACTTC.